This entry lists 23 T cell receptor beta chains sequenced from one sample in a study of blood T cell repertoires in COVID-19. The assay was immunoSEQ multiplex PCR, and TCRdb's table has in-frame clones only and misses some. The data hold over 200,000 clones, with 65% to 90% observed a single time. The specimen sequenced was peripheral blood. The receptors come from an older man with acute or convalescent COVID-19.

The chain employs TRBV29-1 and TRBJ2-7; 9 bases fit TRBD1. V trimming: 4 bases; J trimming: 2 bases; junction bases outside the gene matches: 6. This CDR3 is built from 14 residues. Germline V gene lookup returns CDR1 SQVTM and CDR2 ANQGSEA. This chain's CDR3 is CSVAGQGTAYEQYF. DNA for the CDR3: TGCAGCGTTGCCGGACAGGGGACAGCCTACGAGCAGTACTTC.

The rearrangement joins TRBV7-9 to TRBJ1-2; TRBD1 agrees at 11 bases. The germline V gene encodes CDR1 SEHNR and CDR2 FQNEAQ (reference sequence). After removal of 4 bases from V and 11 bases from J, the junction contained 9 bases not matched to a gene. The CDR3 totals 14 residues. The CDR3 coding sequence is TGTGCCAGCAGCTGGGAAACCGGGACAGGGGGATACACCTTC. Its protein is CASSWETGTGGYTF.

The genes are TRBV11-3 and TRBJ1-6; possibly TRBD1 for D (5 bases). The CDR3 loop spans 14 amino acids. Germline V lookup: CDR1 SGHNT, CDR2 YENEEA. Deletions cut 6 bases from V and 7 bases from J, with 13 bases between. For the CDR3, the DNA is TGTGCCAGCAGAAAAACAGGAACAAATTCACCCCTCCACTTT. Translating it yields CASRKTGTNSPLHF.

This chain uses TRBV7-3 with TRBJ2-1; a possible D gene is TRBD2 (5 bases). The V gene lost 5 bases and the J gene lost 4 bases, with 9 bases spanning the gap. Germline loops: CDR1 SGHTA, CDR2 FQGTGA. The CDR3 consists of 13 residues. The CDR3 DNA is TGTGCCAGCAGCCCCCCGGGGTACAATGAGCAGTTCTTC. It encodes CASSPPGYNEQFF.

The chain combines TRBV2 with TRBJ2-3; a weak D match, TRBD1 (5 bases). The V gene's germline CDR1 is SNHLY and CDR2 FYNNEI. The ends were cut back, 0 bases at V and 4 bases at J, with 14 bases in the middle. The CDR3 contains 16 residues. CDR3 DNA sequence: TGTGCCAGCAGTGAAGCGGGGCTTCACTTGCCAGATACGCAGTATTTT. Its translation: CASSEAGLHLPDTQYF.

The chain joins TRBV27 to TRBJ1-2, with TRBD1 identical over 11 bases. The CDR3 is 14 residues long. Germline loops: CDR1 MNHEY, CDR2 SMNVEV (reference sequence). After removal of 6 bases from V and 8 bases from J, the junction contained 8 bases not matched to a gene. The CDR3 protein is CASRYGQGAFGYTF. CDR3 bases: TGTGCCAGCAGATACGGACAGGGGGCGTTCGGCTACACCTTC.

The CDR3 bases are TGTGCCAGTACGGCTGACAGGGGCCTATACAATGAGCAGTTCTTC. Its translation: CASTADRGLYNEQFF. The chain joins TRBV19 to TRBJ2-1, with TRBD1 matching 8 bases. The V segment lost 7 bases and the J segment 4 bases; nucleotides outside the gene matches: 9. The CDR3 runs 15 residues. Germline values: CDR1 LNHDA, CDR2 SQIVND (reference sequence).

This clone has only one observation. The V and J genes are TRBV19 and TRBJ2-7, with a tentative D call TRBD1 (6 bases). The V gene lost 1 base and the J gene lost 6 bases, with 13 bases spanning the gap. The germline CDR1 and CDR2 sequences are LNHDA and SQIVND (reference sequence). CDR3 length equals 14 residues. The chain's CDR3 is CASSIGQAQTEQYF. The CDR3 DNA follows: TGTGCCAGTAGTATAGGACAGGCCCAAACCGAGCAGTACTTC.

V is TRBV19 and J is TRBJ2-7, with 7 bases fitting TRBD1. This CDR3 region has 15 residues. From germline, CDR1 is LNHDA and CDR2 SQIVND (reference sequence). V lost 7 bases and J lost 2; bases outside the gene matches: 11. As DNA, the CDR3 is TGTGCCAGTACCCCCAGAATGGGACAGACCTACGAGCAGTACTTC. Translating gives CASTPRMGQTYEQYF.

The rearrangement links TRBV24-1 to TRBJ2-1; unclear D gene. This CDR3 comprises 13 residues. V lost 4 bases, J lost 5 bases, and 8 bases lay in between. CDR1 is KGHDR, CDR2 SFDVKD, per germline. CDR3 protein: CATSELEDNEQFF. CDR3 bases: TGTGCCACCAGTGAACTTGAAGACAATGAGCAGTTCTTC.

V is TRBV12-2 and J is TRBJ2-7; the DNA was not compared with TRBD2, the D call given in the table. TRBV12-2 represents a pseudogene. The CDR3 spans 17 residues. CDR3 DNA sequence: TGTGCAAGTCGCTTAGGAACCGGGGACTCCGGCCGATGGGAGCAGTACGTC. This translates into CASRLGTGDSGRWEQYV.

The chain employs TRBV12-3 or TRBV12-4 and TRBJ1-3; weak D call: TRBD1 (6 bases). The CDR3 has 12 amino acids. Trimming removed 3 bases from V and 9 bases from J, with 9 bases in between. The CDR3 spells CASSFGGATIYF. The CDR3 DNA sequence: TGTGCCAGCAGTTTCGGGGGGGCCACCATATATTTT.

This clone has only one observation. The V gene is TRBV5-1, the J gene TRBJ2-5; TRBD1 is a possible D gene (6 bases). Germline lookup yields CDR1 SGHRS and CDR2 YFSETQ. The CDR3 consists of 15 residues. Trimming left V 4 bases short and J 2 bases short, with 15 bases between. CDR3 in DNA: TGCGCCAGCAGCCGCGTCCCGGGACAACAAGAGACCCAGTACTTC. Protein sequence: CASSRVPGQQETQYF.

V usage is TRBV14 and J usage is TRBJ2-7; TRBD1 matches at 8 bases. CDR3 size: 15 residues. Germline trimming cut 6 bases from V and 0 bases from J; bases unmatched to any gene: 7. Per germline, CDR1 SGHDN and CDR2 FVKESK. The CDR3 region is CASRPTGGSSYEQYF. The CDR3 DNA reads TGTGCCAGCAGACCTACAGGGGGTAGCTCCTACGAGCAGTACTTC.

The gene calls are TRBV5-4 and TRBJ1-6, with D tentatively TRBD1 (5 bases). CDR1 and CDR2 from the germline V gene are SGHNT and YYREEE (reference sequence). Trimming removed 4 bases from V and 10 bases from J, with 18 bases in between. CDR3 size: 15 residues. For the CDR3, the DNA is TGTGCCAGCAGCGTTGCTGGAGGGGCTGAATCACCCCTCCACTTT. This encodes CASSVAGGAESPLHF.

The rearrangement joins TRBV12-3 or TRBV12-4 to TRBJ1-2; D is undetermined. V gave up 6 bases and J gave up 4 bases, with 12 bases separating them. The CDR3 is made up of 13 amino acids. CDR3 nucleotides: TGTGCCAGCAGCCCCGGAGAGGGCTATGGCTACACCTTC. Translation gives CASSPGEGYGYTF.

This chain joins TRBV7-5 and TRBJ1-1; whether TRBD1, the table's D call, matches the DNA was not checked. TRBV7-5 is annotated as a pseudogene. CDR3 length: 16 amino acids. The DNA for the CDR3 is TGTGTCAGAAGCCCAGGGACAGGGGGCCTGAACACTGAAGCTTTCTTT. This translates into CVRSPGTGGLNTEAFF.

The chain is built from TRBV7-2 and TRBJ2-3, with TRBD1 matching over 9 bases. The CDR3 contains 16 residues. Per germline, CDR1 SGHTA and CDR2 FQGNSA. V shed 5 bases and J 0 bases; nucleotides not matched to a gene: 6. The CDR3 spells CASSPGTGYSTDTQYF. The CDR3 coding sequence is TGTGCCAGCAGCCCCGGGACAGGGTATAGCACAGATACGCAGTATTTT.

CDR3 nucleotide sequence: TGTGCCAGCAGCACTTTAGCGGAAATTAGCACAGATACGCAGTATTTT. It specifies CASSTLAEISTDTQYF. The chain recombines TRBV5-5 with TRBJ2-3; the D gene is possibly TRBD2 (6 bases). V lost 4 bases and J lost 0, with 15 bases in between. Germline assignment: CDR1 SGHKS and CDR2 YYEKEE (reference sequence). CDR3 length: 16 residues.

The chain links TRBV18 to TRBJ1-3; 8 bases match TRBD1. This CDR3 has 15 residues. The J segment lost 1 base and the V segment lost 2 bases, leaving 1 base of the junction unmatched. From germline, CDR1 is KGHSH and CDR2 LQKENI. As DNA, the CDR3 is TGTGCCAGCTCACCAGACAGGGGTTCTGGAAACACCATATATTTT. This codes for CASSPDRGSGNTIYF.

This chain joins TRBV5-1 and TRBJ2-4; 10 bases fit TRBD2. The V segment lost 4 bases and the J segment 12 bases; nucleotides outside the gene matches: 19. This CDR3 comprises 17 residues. Germline V gene lookup returns CDR1 SGHRS and CDR2 YFSETQ. CDR3: CASSPREREGPLRDQYF. The CDR3 nucleotides read TGCGCCAGCAGCCCCCGAGAGCGGGAGGGCCCACTGAGAGATCAGTACTTC.

Remarks on this clone: Other DNA variants within this sample encode the same CDR3. V gene TRBV18 combines with J gene TRBJ2-7; 7 bases are shared with TRBD2. The germline V gene encodes CDR1 KGHSH and CDR2 LQKENI. CDR3 length: 12 amino acids. Trimming at V came to 2 bases and at J to 7 bases, leaving 2 bases not matched to a gene. The CDR3 sequence: CASSPGRVEQYF. DNA for the CDR3: TGTGCCAGCTCACCAGGGAGGGTTGAGCAGTACTTC.

Here the CDR3 DNA reads TGCGCCAGCAGCTTGGACCCGGGACTCTCTAATGAAAAACTGTTTTTT. It translates to CASSLDPGLSNEKLFF. The genes are TRBV5-1 and TRBJ1-4; possible D gene TRBD1, 5 bases. The CDR3 length is 16 residues. V lost 0 bases, J lost 3 bases, and 12 bases lay in between. Per germline, CDR1 SGHRS and CDR2 YFSETQ.